A selection of T cell receptor beta chains follows, all from one sample in a study of T cells after posttransplantation cyclophosphamide. Profiled with immunoSEQ multiplex PCR; TCRdb holds only in-frame clones, not every one. The specimen gives 1,400 or so clones without singletons; the ten biggest hold around a quarter. Sequences were derived from PBMCs, sampled after an allogeneic stem cell transplant with post-transplant cyclophosphamide. These receptors were taken from a male patient between 25 and 39 years old who received an allogeneic stem cell transplant from a related donor, was CMV-positive, and had acute GVHD only. Some T cells could come from the graft donor. Each CDR3 is given without its conserved first and last residue.

TRBJ1-5,13,TRBV28,ASSPPGNSNQPQH
TRBJ2-7,15,TRBV4-2,ASGQEGTGGIRYEQY
.,14,TRBV7-9,ASSQEASPAPYEQY
TRBJ1-2,12,TRBV6-6,ASSEDRAFYGYT
TRBJ2-2,16,TRBV7-9,ASSLPLVGDRGTGELF
TRBJ2-7,14,TRBV2,ASSGELAGGPYEQY
TRBJ1-1,14,TRBV12-3/TRBV12-4,ASSHSGTGGNTEAF
TRBJ2-5,13,TRBV7-8,ASTRLAGQGGTQY
TRBJ2-7,12,TRBV7-2,ASSSTGSSYEQY
TRBJ2-5,12,TRBV28,ASSLAGGRETQY
TRBJ2-7,13,TRBV6-1,ASSSRLAGAHEQY
TRBJ1-2,12,TRBV6-6,ASRGGQAPYGYT
TRBJ1-6,16,TRBV7-2,ASSQPKTGSSYNSPLH
TRBJ2-5,10,TRBV7-9,ASSRTEETQY
TRBJ2-3,13,TRBV5-1,ASNTRLAGRDTQY
TRBJ1-1,10,TRBV29-1,SVMAGRTEAF
TRBJ1-2,10,TRBV29-1,SAAQRNYGYT
TRBJ1-1,12,TRBV7-9,ASSPRRLSTEAF
TRBJ2-2,15,TRBV11-2,ASSFSGTRLITGELF
TRBJ2-3,13,TRBV7-9,ASSLALEGTDTQY
TRBJ2-7,13,TRBV11-2,ASSLARQHSYEQY
TRBJ1-5,12,TRBV9,ASSADNSNQPQH
TRBJ2-5,12,TRBV9,ASSVGSARGTQY
TRBJ1-5,13,TRBV7-9,ASSLGGGEVQPQH
TRBJ2-7,9,TRBV30,AWSVGYEQY
TRBJ1-1,12,TRBV6-2/TRBV6-3,ASSGGRWNTEAF
TRBJ2-3,12,TRBV7-2,ASSSSGQPDTQY
TRBJ2-7,11,TRBV6-5,ASSTRTGYEQY
TRBJ1-5,13,TRBV7-8,ASSLDRRGSQPQH
TRBJ1-1,12,TRBV2,ASSGNRVNTEAF
TRBJ2-1,12,TRBV7-8,ASSGARDYNEQF
TRBJ2-3,14,TRBV5-1,ASSFKTTYSTDTQY
TRBJ2-3,13,TRBV15,ATSGTSGRTDTQY
TRBJ1-1,12,TRBV7-2,ASSLTTQGAEAF
TRBJ2-2,12,TRBV4-1,ASSRDRSTGELF
TRBJ2-7,13,TRBV2,ASADGVSVSYEQY
TRBJ1-1,11,TRBV7-3,ASSSQGKTEAF
TRBJ1-2,13,TRBV4-1,ASSQDSQGENGYT
TRBJ2-3,13,TRBV24-1,ATSPEKRPTDTQY
TRBJ1-5,14,TRBV2,ASSEGGQGRGQPQH